This T cell receptor beta chain was sequenced for a study of blood T cells in healthy people across ages. Those donating, healthy Caucasian individuals from Russia, were aged about 6 to 100. Regarding this clonotype: Its antigen is not identified.

In germline, CDR1 is MNHNY, CDR2 SVGAGI (reference sequence). V lost 7 bases and J lost 1; bases outside the gene matches: 8. The CDR3 is 16 amino acids. PCR was performed a second time for roughly 7 to 11 cycles using a sample-barcoded 5' primer and a J-beta primer mix. Every cDNA was tagged by a template-switch adaptor with 12 random nucleotides. TCRdb reanalysed the 5' RACE reads using MiXCR and keeps one entry per CDR3 protein. The sample includes 890,000 or so distinct CDR3 sequences, roughly 60% of them seen just once. General study findings and limits: Not knowing donor CMV status may have confounded expanded clonotype changes. Diversity of TCR beta correlated strongly with naive T cell percentage.

The gene calls are TRBV6-6 and TRBJ2-2; 8 nucleotides align to TRBD1. The sequencing sample was made of blood. The clonotype originates from a young man in good health. The CDR3, as DNA: TGTGCCAGCACCCATCCCGGGACAGGGAACACCGGGGAGCTGTTTTTT. As protein: CASTHPGTGNTGELFF.